The 7 T cell receptor beta chains listed next were all sequenced from one sample in a study of human T cells and chemical hapten exposure. A single record per CDR3 protein comes from TCRdb applying MiXCR to the RACE reads. Of just over 350,000 distinct CDR3 sequences detected, roughly 6% appear once; the ten largest clones hold around 6%. Time point of the sample: patch test 2, 6 weeks after DPC sensitization. Treatment: therapeutic diphenylcyclopropenone sensitization with weekly scalp DPC. This specimen was whole blood, taken in connection with sensitization to the hapten diphenylcyclopropenone (DPC). Source of these receptors: a woman under 30 with alopecia areata. Some clones in this sample may be carry-over from other donors' samples.

This clonotype was observed at least ten times. CDR3 sequence reads: CASSYKHNYGYTF. CDR3 DNA sequence: TGTGCCAGCAGCTACAAGCATAACTATGGCTACACCTTC. This chain joins TRBV6-5 and TRBJ1-2; unclear D gene. V shed 6 bases and J shed 1 base, with 9 bases lying between them. This CDR3 spans 13 amino acids. Germline CDR1 reads MNHEY; CDR2 reads SVGAGI.

Ten or more counts support this clonotype. The chain has TRBV10-3 and TRBJ2-3; D not certain. Trimming took 6 bases from V and 2 from J, leaving 9 bases between them. CDR1 is ENHRY, CDR2 SYGVKD, per germline. This CDR3 contains 13 residues. CDR3 amino acids: CAIRGFSTDTQYF. The CDR3 bases are TGTGCCATCAGAGGTTTCTCCACAGATACGCAGTATTTT.

The chain joins TRBV19 to TRBJ2-1; 8 positions agree with TRBD2. The V gene's germline CDR1 is LNHDA and CDR2 SQIVND (reference sequence). The CDR3 loop spans 13 amino acids. The junction had 3 bases not matched to a gene; V was cut back by 5 bases and J by 6 bases. In nucleotides, the CDR3 is TGTGCCAGTAGTGTCGGGGGGGCCAATGAGCAGTTCTTC. Translating gives CASSVGGANEQFF. Complete variable domain (other parts from reference TRBV19 and TRBJ2-1): DGGITQSPKYLFRKEGQNVTLSCEQNLNHDAMYWYRQDPGQGLRLIYYSQIVNDFQKGDIAEGYSVSREKKESFPLTVTSAQKNPTAFYLCASSVGGANEQFFGPGTRLTVL.

This clonotype was picked up a small number of times. The chain joins TRBV29-1 to TRBJ2-7; perhaps TRBD1 as D (7 bases). The V and J ends lost 4 bases and 6 bases respectively, with 19 bases between them. CDR3 length: 14 amino acids. Germline CDR1 and CDR2: SQVTM and ANQGSEA. The CDR3 protein is CSVVGGGGAGEQYF. CDR3 coding DNA: TGCAGCGTTGTAGGTGGAGGGGGCGCAGGCGAGCAGTACTTC.

This clonotype was counted many times. The V call is TRBV6-4, the J call TRBJ1-1; D not certain. Germline V gene lookup returns CDR1 MRHNA and CDR2 SNTAGT. V gave up 2 bases and J gave up 5 bases, with 15 bases separating them. The CDR3 is made up of 15 amino acids. In DNA form, the CDR3 reads TGTGCCAGCAGTGACAGTGGAACGGGGAATACTGAAGCTTTCTTT. It specifies CASSDSGTGNTEAFF.

This clonotype was counted between two and nine times. The chain carries TRBV20-1 and TRBJ2-2; TRBD1 agrees at 10 bases. Germline loops: CDR1 DFQATT, CDR2 SNEGSKA (reference sequence). Germline trimming cut 3 bases from V and 7 bases from J; bases unmatched to any gene: 8. This CDR3 comprises 15 residues. Here the CDR3 DNA reads TGCAGTGCTAGTAAGCCGACAGGGGGCATCGGGGAGCTGTTTTTT. It is translated as CSASKPTGGIGELFF.

The table lists this clonotype with a few counts. The chain uses TRBV12-3 or TRBV12-4 and TRBJ2-7, with D possibly TRBD1 on 5 matching bases. The CDR3 is 15 amino acids. The ends were cut back, 5 bases at V and 1 base at J, with 15 bases in the middle. The CDR3 loop reads CASSTPRQGSYEQYF. In DNA, the CDR3 is TGTGCCAGCAGTACTCCCCGGCAGGGTTCCTACGAGCAGTACTTC.